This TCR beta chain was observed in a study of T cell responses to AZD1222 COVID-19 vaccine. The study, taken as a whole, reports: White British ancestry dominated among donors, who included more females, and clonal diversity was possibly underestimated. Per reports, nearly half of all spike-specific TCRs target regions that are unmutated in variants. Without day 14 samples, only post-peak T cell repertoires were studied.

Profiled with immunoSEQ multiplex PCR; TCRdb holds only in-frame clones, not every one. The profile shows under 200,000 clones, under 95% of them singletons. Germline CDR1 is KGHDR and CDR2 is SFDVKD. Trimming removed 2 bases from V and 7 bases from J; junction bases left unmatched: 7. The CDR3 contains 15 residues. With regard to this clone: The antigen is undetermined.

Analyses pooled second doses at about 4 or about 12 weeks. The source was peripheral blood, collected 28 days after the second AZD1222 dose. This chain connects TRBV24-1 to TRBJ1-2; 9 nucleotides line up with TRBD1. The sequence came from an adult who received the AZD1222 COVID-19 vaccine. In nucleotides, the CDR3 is TGTGCCACCAGTGATTCCGGGACAGGGCCTTCTGGCTACACCTTC. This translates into CATSDSGTGPSGYTF.